This entry lists 8 T cell receptor beta chains sequenced from one sample in a study of T cells in Graves' hyperthyroidism and ophthalmopathy. Amplified TCR beta CDR3 regions derived from RNA transcripts. First-round RT-PCR targeting the TCR CDR3 was performed with the HTBI primer set. MiXCR was run by TCRdb on the multiplex PCR reads, yielding one entry per CDR3 protein. The data show 380,000 or so distinct CDR3 sequences, 13% seen once. Sequencing was done on a sample of blood. Receptor source: a man aged 25-45 years with Graves' hyperthyroidism that later progressed to Graves' ophthalmopathy.

This clonotype occurred a few times. The chain couples TRBV2 to TRBJ2-7; D not certain. Germline CDR1 SNHLY, CDR2 FYNNEI. Trimming removed 6 bases at V and 2 bases at J, with 8 bases between. The CDR3 has 12 residues. CDR3 DNA sequence: TGTGCCAGCAGGACACTGCCCTACGAGCAGTACTTC. It specifies CASRTLPYEQYF.

The chain uses TRBV30 and TRBJ2-7; D is undetermined. The V gene lost 0 bases and the J gene lost 4 bases, with 10 bases spanning the gap. The CDR3 is made up of 13 amino acids. Per the germline V gene, CDR1 is GTSNPN and CDR2 is SVGIG (reference sequence). The CDR3 protein is CAWSVGSDYEQYF. The DNA for the CDR3 is TGTGCCTGGAGTGTGGGGTCAGATTACGAGCAGTACTTC.

This sequence joins TRBV28 and TRBJ2-6, with no clear D. The CDR3 totals 13 residues. The germline V gene has CDR1 MDHEN and CDR2 SYDVKM. V was clipped by 8 bases and J by 0 bases, with 5 bases between them. This CDR3 reads CASVPSGANVLTF. CDR3 coding DNA: TGTGCCAGCGTCCCCTCTGGGGCCAACGTCCTGACTTTC.

Ten or more counts support this clonotype. The chain recombines TRBV4-2 with TRBJ1-1, with D possibly being TRBD1 (5 bases). This CDR3 has 15 residues. Trimming shortened V by 0 bases and J by 1 base, and 9 bases separated the two germline ends. Per germline, CDR1 LGHNA and CDR2 YNFKEQ. CDR3 DNA: TGTGCCAGCAGCCAAGATCAGGGAGGGAACACTGAAGCTTTCTTT. Translating gives CASSQDQGGNTEAFF.

This clonotype has just a few counts. The J gene is TRBJ1-2, the V gene TRBV20-1, with D possibly TRBD1 on 6 matching bases. In germline, CDR1 is DFQATT, CDR2 SNEGSKA (reference sequence). V was clipped by 1 base and J by 5 bases, with 14 bases between them. This CDR3 is 14 amino acids long. CDR3 in DNA: TGCAGTGCTAGAGGGTCAGGGGCCGGGTATGGCTACACCTTC. This encodes CSARGSGAGYGYTF.

This clonotype was counted ten times or more. The chain couples TRBV2 to TRBJ2-1; 12 nucleotides line up with TRBD1. CDR3 size: 14 residues. The trim removed 8 bases at V and 7 bases at J, leaving 6 bases unmatched. Germline loops: CDR1 SNHLY, CDR2 FYNNEI. In DNA, the CDR3 is TGTGCCAGCGGCCGGGACAGGGGGCTAAATGAGCAGTTCTTC. It encodes CASGRDRGLNEQFF.

In this sample, this clonotype turned up a few times. The chain employs TRBV11-2 and TRBJ2-2; 12 positions agree with TRBD2. Per germline, CDR1 SGHAT and CDR2 FQNNGV. This CDR3 is 17 amino acids long. J gave up 3 bases and V 3 bases, and 5 bases lay outside the gene matches. CDR3 in amino acids: CASSFGLAGSDTGELFF. Written as DNA, the CDR3 is TGTGCCAGCAGCTTTGGACTAGCGGGGTCGGACACCGGGGAGCTGTTTTTT.

This clonotype has ten or more counts. The CDR3 DNA reads TGTGCCAGCAGCCAAGACCGCCCTGGGGGCTACACCTTC. Translating it yields CASSQDRPGGYTF. The V call is TRBV12-3 or TRBV12-4, the J call TRBJ1-2; D gene ambiguous. V was shortened by 6 bases and J by 8 bases, with 16 bases between the two germline ends. The CDR3 loop spans 13 amino acids.